This T cell receptor (beta chain) emerged from a study of T cell responses to AZD1222 COVID-19 vaccine. Whether given at about 4 or about 12 weeks, second doses were pooled. V lost 6 bases to trimming and J lost 1 base, with 14 bases between them. The CDR3 spans 15 residues. Germline CDR1 is MNHEY and CDR2 is SVGAGI. Points on this clone: Its antigen is undetermined.

Study-wide results and caveats: Only 5 or 6 AZD1222 recipients were seropositive at baseline. Clonal diversity was possibly underestimated; the donors were predominantly white British and more often female. A rise in Spike-specific TCR breadth and depth followed two AZD1222 doses.

Sequencing was performed with immunoSEQ multiplex PCR; in TCRdb, only in-frame clones are kept and a portion is missing. The table includes over 100,000 clones, over 75% detected once. The sequencing used peripheral blood, collected 28 days after the second AZD1222 dose. The clonotype comes from an adult who received the AZD1222 COVID-19 vaccine. The chain employs TRBV6-5 and TRBJ2-3; weak D call: TRBD2 (6 bases). In nucleotides, the CDR3 is TGTGCCAGCAGCCTCGTCGGGAGTGGCACAGATACGCAGTATTTT. It translates to CASSLVGSGTDTQYF.